This T cell receptor beta chain was captured by sequencing in a study of radiotherapy plus CTLA-4 blockade in lung cancer. Notes on the study in general: TCR clones originating in tumors grew in number in blood after radiotherapy plus ipilimumab.

Trimming pared 4 bases from V and 0 bases from J, leaving 10 bases between. This CDR3 has 15 residues. Germline V CDR1 and CDR2: SGHRS, YFSETQ. Sequencing used immunoSEQ multiplex PCR; TCRdb keeps in-frame clones, though not all of them. This table holds roughly 98,000 clones, around four fifths found once. Concerning this clone: Its antigen is still unknown.

The receptor was derived from a human donor with non-small cell lung cancer that progressed on radiotherapy plus ipilimumab. Sequenced here: peripheral blood, sampled from a patient treated with radiotherapy plus ipilimumab. This chain connects TRBV5-1 to TRBJ2-2; either TRBD1 or TRBD2 may fit D (5 bases each). The CDR3 sequence is CASSTRDPNTGELFF. The CDR3 DNA reads TGCGCCAGCAGCACCCGGGACCCGAACACCGGGGAGCTGTTTTTT.